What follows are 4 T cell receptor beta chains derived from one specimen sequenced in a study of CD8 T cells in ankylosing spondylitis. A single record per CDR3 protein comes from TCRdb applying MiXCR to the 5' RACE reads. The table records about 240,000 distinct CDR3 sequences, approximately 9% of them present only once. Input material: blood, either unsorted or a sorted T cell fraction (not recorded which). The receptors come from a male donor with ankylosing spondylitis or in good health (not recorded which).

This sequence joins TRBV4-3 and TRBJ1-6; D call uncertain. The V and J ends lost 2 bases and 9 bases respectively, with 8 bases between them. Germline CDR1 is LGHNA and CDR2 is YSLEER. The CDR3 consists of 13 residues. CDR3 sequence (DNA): TGCGCCAGCAGCCAAAATATGGGTTCACCCCTCCACTTT. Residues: CASSQNMGSPLHF.

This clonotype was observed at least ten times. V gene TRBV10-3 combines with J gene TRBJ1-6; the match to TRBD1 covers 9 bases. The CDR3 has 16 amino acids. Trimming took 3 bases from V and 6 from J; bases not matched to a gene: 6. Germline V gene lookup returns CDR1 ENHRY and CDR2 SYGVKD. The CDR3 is CAISDRGDRANSPLHF. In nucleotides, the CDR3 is TGTGCCATCAGTGACCGGGGGGACAGGGCTAATTCACCCCTCCACTTT.

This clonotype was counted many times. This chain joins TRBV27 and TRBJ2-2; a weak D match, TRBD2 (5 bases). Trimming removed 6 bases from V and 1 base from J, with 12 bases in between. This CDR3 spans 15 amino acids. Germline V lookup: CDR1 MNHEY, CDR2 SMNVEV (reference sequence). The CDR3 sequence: CASRRDTQNTGELFF. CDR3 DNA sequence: TGTGCCAGCAGACGGGATACTCAGAACACCGGGGAGCTGTTTTTT.

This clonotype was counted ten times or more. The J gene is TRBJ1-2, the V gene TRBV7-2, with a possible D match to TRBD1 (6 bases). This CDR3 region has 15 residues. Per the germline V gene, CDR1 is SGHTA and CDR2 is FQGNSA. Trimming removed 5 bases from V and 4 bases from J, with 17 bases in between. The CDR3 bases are TGTGCCAGCAGCGATCCCAACAGGGATTTCTATGGCTACACCTTC. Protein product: CASSDPNRDFYGYTF.